This entry features one TCR beta chain sequence. Cohorts were assigned according to the clinical history that participants reported. Either two negative PCRs, clearance, or symptom resolution qualified Cohort 3 donors as recovered. The sample is drawn from a study of blood T cell repertoires in COVID-19. Study background: Sites across the United States, Italy and Spain contributed samples from acute and convalescent COVID-19.

How the authors handled the data: Amplification from reference gene primers served as the basis for estimated nucleated cell counts. Sequenced by immunoSEQ multiplex PCR; TCRdb stores in-frame clones only, minus some. Clonal size and the V and J genes are those of that table, whereas D and trimming came from the DNA. The sample has roughly 340,000 clones, 85% to 90% seen once. The CDR3 has 14 amino acids. Trimming took off 5 bases at V and 0 bases at J, with 11 bases between the two ends. CDR1 and CDR2 (germline): SGHRS, YFSETQ. Source material: PBMCs or T cells enriched from blood (not recorded which). The chain joins TRBV5-1 to TRBJ1-1; unclear D gene. The TCR comes from a man between 18 and 29 years old who had recovered from COVID-19. The CDR3 loop reads CASRARGMNTEAFF. CDR3 DNA sequence: TGCGCCAGCAGGGCCAGAGGGATGAACACTGAAGCTTTCTTT.